Each of the 21 T cell receptor beta chains below was sequenced from the same sample in a study of T-cell reconstitution after alpha-beta-depleted transplantation in children. Unique molecular identifiers tagged the TCRbeta library. TCRdb re-analysed the PCR reads in MiXCR, keeping a single row per CDR3 protein. The sample holds about 640,000 distinct CDR3 sequences; around 16% are singletons and the top ten take over 0.95%. The sequenced sample was PBMCs from the stem cell graft donor, obtained from the stem cell graft. All receptors come from a human donor who donated a stem cell graft to a child with acute myeloid leukemia.

The DNA of the CDR3 is TGTGCCAGCAGCTTATCCCTCGAGAGGGGCTGGCAGCCCCAGCATTTT. Translation gives CASSLSLERGWQPQHF. V usage is TRBV7-2 and J usage is TRBJ1-5; tentatively, D is TRBD1 (5 bases). Per germline, CDR1 SGHTA and CDR2 FQGNSA. V dropped 2 bases and J dropped 7 bases, with 18 bases sitting between them. This CDR3 region has 16 residues.

The V call is TRBV7-2, the J call TRBJ2-1; possible D gene TRBD1, 6 bases. This CDR3 contains 14 residues. Germline CDR1 SGHTA, CDR2 FQGNSA. Trimming pared 1 base from V and 6 bases from J, leaving 10 bases between. CDR3 sequence: CASSLGTVFNEQFF. The CDR3 region has the DNA TGTGCCAGCAGCTTAGGGACAGTGTTCAATGAGCAGTTCTTC. The entire variable domain, with the rest obtained from reference TRBV7-2 and TRBJ2-1, is as follows: GAGVSQSPSNKVTEKGKDVELRCDPISGHTALYWYRQSLGQGLEFLIYFQGNSAPDKSGLPSDRFSAERTGGSVSTLTIQRTQQEDSAVYLCASSLGTVFNEQFFGPGTRLTVL.

In its sample, this clonotype was seen once. This chain links TRBV6-2 or TRBV6-3 with TRBJ2-5; the D gene could be TRBD1 or TRBD2 (5 bases each). V was cut by 6 bases and J by 4 bases, with 12 bases left in between. The CDR3 is made up of 13 amino acids. CDR1 MNHEY and CDR2 SVGEGT come from the germline V gene. CDR3 bases: TGTGCCAGCAGGAGGGGCCGGGGAGAGACCCAGTACTTC. This codes for CASRRGRGETQYF.

Many counts were recorded for this clonotype. This may be a read error, as it is one base from a much larger clone. This chain links TRBV12-3 or TRBV12-4 with TRBJ2-3; no clear D gene. V dropped 6 bases and J dropped 4 bases, with 5 bases sitting between them. This CDR3 is 11 amino acids long. In DNA, the CDR3 is TGTGCCAGCAGCTCCCCAGATACGCAGTATTTT. Its protein product is CASSSPDTQYF.

Regarding this clonotype: This could be a read error, since a much larger clone is one nucleotide away. This chain connects TRBV24-1 to TRBJ1-2; D remains ambiguous. CDR3 length: 14 amino acids. The V gene's germline CDR1 is KGHDR and CDR2 SFDVKD. V shed 4 bases and J shed 4 bases, with 12 bases lying between them. The CDR3 DNA is TGTGCCACCAGTGACCCGGGGAGAGGCTATGGCTACACCTTC. Its protein product is CATSDPGRGYGYTF.

This clonotype has a count of ten or more. J is TRBJ2-1 and V is TRBV5-5; perhaps TRBD1 as D (6 bases). Looked up from germline, CDR1 is SGHKS and CDR2 is YYEKEE (reference sequence). Trimming cost V 5 bases and J 10 bases, with 22 bases left between them. This CDR3 has 15 amino acids. The chain's CDR3 is CASSFETLLGGEQFF. CDR3 DNA: TGTGCCAGCAGTTTTGAAACCCTACTTGGGGGCGAGCAGTTCTTC.

This clonotype was observed many times. This chain joins TRBV15 and TRBJ1-1; D unclear. Germline CDR1 LNHNV, CDR2 YYDKDF (reference sequence). Trimming pared 5 bases from V and 3 bases from J, leaving 13 bases between. The CDR3 runs to 14 residues. In nucleotides, the CDR3 is TGTGCCACCAGCCGGAGGGCCACGGACACTGAAGCTTTCTTT. This sequence encodes CATSRRATDTEAFF.

There are many counts of this clonotype. The chain carries TRBV24-1 and TRBJ2-5; D might be TRBD1 or TRBD2, each matching 5 bases. The CDR3 consists of 13 residues. The V and J ends lost 4 bases and 5 bases respectively, with 10 bases between them. CDR1 KGHDR and CDR2 SFDVKD come from the germline V gene. The CDR3, as DNA: TGTGCCACCAGTGACCTAGGGGACGAGACCCAGTACTTC. This codes for CATSDLGDETQYF.

This clonotype appeared many times. The chain couples TRBV10-3 to TRBJ2-7; D may be TRBD1 (6 bases). Trimming removed 5 bases from V and 2 bases from J, with 10 bases in between. The germline gives CDR1 ENHRY, CDR2 SYGVKD. There are 13 residues in the CDR3. The CDR3 DNA follows: TGTGCCATCAGTACAGGGCCGACCTACGAGCAGTACGTC. Translated: CAISTGPTYEQYV.

There are many counts of this clonotype. The chain employs TRBV20-1 and TRBJ1-1; TRBD1 matches at 9 bases. This CDR3 is 19 amino acids long. In germline, CDR1 is DFQATT, CDR2 SNEGSKA (reference sequence). Germline trimming cut 5 bases from V and 6 bases from J; bases unmatched to any gene: 25. The CDR3 bases are TGCAGTGCTCGCTCCCGAAACCGGGACAGGGCAACGGTAAGCGCTGAAGCTTTCTTT. This translates into CSARSRNRDRATVSAEAFF.

The sample holds many counts of this clonotype. V usage is TRBV7-2 and J usage is TRBJ2-3; 11 bases are a match to TRBD1. V lost 3 bases, J lost 6 bases, and 5 bases stayed unmatched. Germline loops: CDR1 SGHTA, CDR2 FQGNSA. The CDR3 contains 15 residues. The CDR3 bases are TGTGCCAGCAGCTTTTCCCGGGACAGGGGGGATACGCAGTATTTT. Its protein is CASSFSRDRGDTQYF.

The table lists this clonotype with many counts. The V gene is TRBV20-1, the J gene TRBJ2-1, with D maybe TRBD1 (6 bases). The CDR3 is made up of 12 amino acids. Germline-derived CDR1 and CDR2 are DFQATT and SNEGSKA (reference sequence). This chain's CDR3 is CQGRGANNEQFF. In DNA form, the CDR3 reads TGCCAAGGCAGGGGAGCCAACAATGAGCAGTTCTTC.

This rearrangement joins TRBV24-1 to TRBJ2-5, with TRBD1 matching over 7 bases. Per the germline V gene, CDR1 is KGHDR and CDR2 is SFDVKD. V lost 3 bases to trimming and J lost 1 base; unmatched junction nucleotides: 7. CDR3 size: 16 residues. CDR3 sequence reads: CATSDPRQGRQETQYF. In DNA, the CDR3 is TGTGCCACCAGTGATCCTAGACAGGGCCGCCAAGAGACCCAGTACTTC.

This clonotype has at least ten counts. The V gene is TRBV20-1, the J gene TRBJ2-7; tentatively, D is TRBD2 (7 bases). Deletions cut 2 bases from V and 7 bases from J, with 24 bases between. The CDR3 covers 16 residues. The V gene's germline CDR1 is DFQATT and CDR2 SNEGSKA (reference sequence). CDR3 in DNA: TGCAGTGCTAGAAGGGGGGGTGGAACTATCTCACGGGAGCAGTACTTC. Protein sequence: CSARRGGGTISREQYF.

About this clonotype: Sequence at one end of the junction differs from germline and may be a read error. The chain couples TRBV7-8 to TRBJ2-7, with 8 bases identical to TRBD2. The CDR3 loop spans 19 amino acids. Germline CDR1 reads SGHVS; CDR2 reads FQNEAQ. CDR3 region: CASSLRAGTGLAKSYERYF. The CDR3, as DNA: TGTGCCAGCAGCTTAAGGGCAGGTACCGGACTAGCTAAGAGCTACGAGCGGTACTTC.

In this sample, this clonotype turned up a few times. This chain uses TRBV27 with TRBJ1-1; D uncertain. CDR3 length equals 13 residues. Germline V gene sequence: CDR1 MNHEY, CDR2 SMNVEV (reference sequence). V lost 6 bases and J lost 0, with 8 bases in between. As DNA, the CDR3 is TGTGCCAGCAGGTTGGGGTTGAACACTGAAGCTTTCTTT. Protein: CASRLGLNTEAFF.

The chain uses TRBV20-1 and TRBJ2-2, with 7 bases aligning to TRBD1. V trimming: 7 bases; J trimming: 5 bases; junction bases outside the gene matches: 4. CDR1 and CDR2 (germline): DFQATT, SNEGSKA (reference sequence). The CDR3 extends over 12 amino acids. CDR3 in DNA: TGCAGTGGGTTACAGGGGACCGGGGAGCTGTTTTTT. Protein sequence: CSGLQGTGELFF.

This clonotype was recorded at least ten times. The V gene is TRBV20-1, the J gene TRBJ2-1, with 8 bases identical to TRBD2. The CDR3 sequence is 15 residues long. The germline V gene has CDR1 DFQATT and CDR2 SNEGSKA (reference sequence). V shed 2 bases and J 2 bases; nucleotides not matched to a gene: 5. The CDR3 DNA reads as TGCAGTGCTAGACGGAGCGGGGGTACCTACAATGAGCAGTTCTTC. Its translation is CSARRSGGTYNEQFF.

This clonotype was recorded at least ten times. The chain links TRBV12-3 or TRBV12-4 to TRBJ1-5; TRBD1 matches 9 bases. This CDR3 is 16 amino acids long. J lost 2 bases, V lost 6 bases, and 8 bases had no gene match. CDR3 DNA: TGTGCCAGCAGCCGTGGACAGGGGTTTCGCAATCAGCCCCAGCATTTT. It is translated as CASSRGQGFRNQPQHF.

This clonotype turned up a few times. This chain links TRBV5-1 with TRBJ2-7; D unclear. This CDR3 contains 10 residues. Trimming pared 6 bases from V and 7 bases from J, leaving 8 bases between. Germline-derived CDR1 and CDR2 are SGHRS and YFSETQ. The CDR3 coding sequence is TGCGCCAGCAACTCAAGGGAGCAGTACGTC. Translation gives CASNSREQYV.

The V call is TRBV7-2, the J call TRBJ2-5; 10 nucleotides match TRBD2. The ends lost 6 bases at V and 3 bases at J; junction bases unmatched: 7. The CDR3 is 15 amino acids. CDR1 is SGHTA and CDR2 is FQGNSA in the germline V gene. The CDR3 reads CASSPSGGIEETQYF. The DNA of the CDR3 is TGTGCCAGCAGTCCTAGCGGGGGTATCGAAGAGACCCAGTACTTC. The full variable domain, with the rest looked up from reference TRBV7-2 and TRBJ2-5, is GAGVSQSPSNKVTEKGKDVELRCDPISGHTALYWYRQSLGQGLEFLIYFQGNSAPDKSGLPSDRFSAERTGGSVSTLTIQRTQQEDSAVYLCASSPSGGIEETQYFGPGTRLLVL.